This TCR beta chain appears in the sequencing data of a study of OX40 agonist ivuxolimab in advanced cancers. Libraries were prepared by immunoSEQ multiplex PCR; TCRdb keeps only in-frame clonotypes and omits some of them. The sample lists approximately 86,000 clones, more than 85% seen once, with around 1.1% in the top ten. V trimming: 4 bases; J trimming: 3 bases; junction bases outside the gene matches: 12. Germline assignment: CDR1 SGHRS and CDR2 YFSETQ. This CDR3 is 18 amino acids long. This TCR derives from an adult with an advanced solid tumor such as melanoma, head and neck, liver or kidney cancer. The chain carries TRBV5-1 and TRBJ2-3, with TRBD2 matching 12 bases. The specimen was CD4+ or CD8+ T cells sorted from blood, collected in a trial of the OX40 agonist ivuxolimab. The DNA of the CDR3 is TGCGCCAGCAGCCTAGCGGGAGGGCCTGGAAGAGGAACAGATACGCAGTATTTT. Protein product: CASSLAGGPGRGTDTQYF.